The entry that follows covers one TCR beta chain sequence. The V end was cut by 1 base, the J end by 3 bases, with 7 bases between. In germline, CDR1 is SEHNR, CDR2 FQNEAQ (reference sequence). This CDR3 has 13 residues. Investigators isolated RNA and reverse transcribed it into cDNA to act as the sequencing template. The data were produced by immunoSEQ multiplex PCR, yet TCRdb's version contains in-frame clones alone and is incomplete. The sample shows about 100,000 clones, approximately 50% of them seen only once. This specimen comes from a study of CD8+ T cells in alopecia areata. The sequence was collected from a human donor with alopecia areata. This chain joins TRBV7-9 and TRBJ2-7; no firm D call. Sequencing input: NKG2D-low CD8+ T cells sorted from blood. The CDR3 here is CASSLVEGYEQYF. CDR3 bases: TGTGCCAGCAGCTTAGTTGAAGGCTACGAGCAGTACTTC.